A few counts support the clone carrying this T cell receptor (beta chain). Its antigen is as yet unknown. The TCR beta cDNA libraries contained unique molecular identifiers. T cells, 1 to 10 million of them, yielded approximately 500,000 cDNA molecules. From the PCR reads, TCRdb called clonotypes with MiXCR, one entry per CDR3 protein. This repertoire shows about 540,000 distinct CDR3 sequences, 34% found once; its top ten account for approximately 6%. The data belong to a study of post-analysis software for immune sequencing data. Overall study context: Relapsing-remitting, secondary progressive and progressive-relapsing forms of multiple sclerosis all featured among disease courses.

This CDR3 region has 12 residues. V lost 6 bases, J lost 2 bases, and 2 bases stayed unmatched. CDR1 SGHDT and CDR2 YYEEEE come from the germline V gene. Findings and caveats of the study: Relative to controls, patients had several TRBV segments at higher frequency, with TRBV5-6, TRBV5-1 and TRBV20-1 among these. Controls significantly exceeded multiple sclerosis patients in normalized Chao1 diversity. Under F measure analysis, samples from one preparation batch co-clustered strongly.

The receptor was isolated from a girl under 18 with multiple sclerosis. Specimen: blood. The rearrangement joins TRBV5-6 to TRBJ2-7, with 7 nucleotides matching TRBD1. CDR3 sequence (DNA): TGTGCCAGCAACAGGGGAGCCTACGAGCAGTACTTC. This gives the protein CASNRGAYEQYF.